This TCR beta chain was obtained from a study of CD4 T cell repertoires in COVID-19. Overall study context: CFSE-low cells expanded ten to eleven days with IL-2, then restimulated with other coronavirus spikes. Overall study findings and caveats: Some SARS-CoV-2 clonotypes, between 7 and 25%, recurred in SARS-CoV and/or HKU1 cultures. Sharing of several most expanded SARS-CoV-2-reactive clonotypes across memory subsets suggested intraclonal diversification.

Details on this clone: Its antigen is not identified.

TCRdb's copy holds only in-frame clones and misses some; the assay was immunoSEQ multiplex PCR. The sample lists 20,000 to 25,000 clones, 80% to 90% occurring once. These memory T cells were uncultured and sequenced directly after ex vivo isolation. The CDR3 has 16 amino acids. The origin of this receptor is a human donor who had COVID-19. The chain has TRBV21-1 and TRBJ1-2. TRBV21-1 has pseudogene status. Sequencing used central memory CD4+ T cells from blood, obtained before the COVID-19 pandemic. CDR3 protein: CASSKSSSSDCYGYTF. The CDR3 coding sequence is TGTGCCAGCAGCAAATCATCGAGCTCGGACTGCTATGGCTACACCTTC.